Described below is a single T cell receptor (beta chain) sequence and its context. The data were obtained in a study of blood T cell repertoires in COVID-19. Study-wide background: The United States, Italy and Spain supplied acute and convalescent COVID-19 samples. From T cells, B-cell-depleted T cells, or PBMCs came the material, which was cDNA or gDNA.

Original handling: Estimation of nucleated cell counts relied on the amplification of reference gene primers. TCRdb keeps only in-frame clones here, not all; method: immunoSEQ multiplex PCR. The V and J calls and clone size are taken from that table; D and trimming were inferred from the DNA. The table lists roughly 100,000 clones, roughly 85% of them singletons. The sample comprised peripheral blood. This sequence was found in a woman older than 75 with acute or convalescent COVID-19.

The CDR3 DNA reads TGTGCCAGCAGCCTTCTCAGGGCGGATACGCAGTATTTT. Amino acids: CASSLLRADTQYF. V is TRBV12-3 or TRBV12-4 and J is TRBJ2-3, with D tentatively TRBD1 (5 bases). CDR3 size: 13 residues. V gave up 6 bases and J gave up 6 bases, with 13 bases separating them.